The rows below give T cell receptor beta chains drawn from one sample of a study of blood T cells in healthy people across ages. TCRdb independently ran MiXCR on the 5' RACE reads; one entry per CDR3 protein. The sample contains 900,000 to 950,000 distinct CDR3 sequences, almost 30% of which appear only once. The sample was also linked to a second study, of T cells of mothers and their children.

Input material: blood. The receptor set was obtained from a woman in her thirties or forties in good health. The CDR3 runs from the conserved cysteine through the conserved F or W. Fields, in order: V gene, clone size, J gene, D gene, CDR3 DNA, CDR3 protein. A D gene is named only where the DNA matches it firmly. Part of the rows lack a size; the others show once, few, many or a class for expanded clones.

V gene: TRBV7-6; clone size: few; J gene: TRBJ1-1; D gene: .; CDR3 DNA: TGTGCCAGCAGCTTAGGTTCCCCTATTGTTAACACTGAAGCTTTCTTT; CDR3 protein: CASSLGSPIVNTEAFF
V gene: TRBV6-1; clone size: .; J gene: TRBJ2-5; D gene: TRBD2; CDR3 DNA: TGTGCCAGCAGTGATCACCTGGGACTAGCCAATTCCCTACAGCAGTACTTC; CDR3 protein: CASSDHLGLANSLQQYF
V gene: TRBV29-1; clone size: many; J gene: TRBJ2-5; D gene: TRBD1; CDR3 DNA: TGCAGCGTTGACCGGACAGGGAGGTACGGGGGCCAAGAGACCCAGTACTTC; CDR3 protein: CSVDRTGRYGGQETQYF
V gene: TRBV20-1; clone size: .; J gene: TRBJ1-2; D gene: .; CDR3 DNA: TGCAGTGCTCAAATCGCGGGGGCAGGGGGCTACACCTTC; CDR3 protein: CSAQIAGAGGYTF
V gene: TRBV10-3; clone size: few; J gene: TRBJ2-7; D gene: TRBD1; CDR3 DNA: TGTGCCATCCGCCGGGACAGGGGGCTCAACGAGCAGTACTTC; CDR3 protein: CAIRRDRGLNEQYF
V gene: TRBV27; clone size: .; J gene: TRBJ1-2; D gene: .; CDR3 DNA: TGTGCCAACAGTTATCAGGGTCTTGGTTATGGCTACACCTTC; CDR3 protein: CANSYQGLGYGYTF
V gene: TRBV27; clone size: few; J gene: TRBJ2-5; D gene: .; CDR3 DNA: TGTGCCAGCGCGGGACTCTTCAAAGAGACCCAGTACTTC; CDR3 protein: CASAGLFKETQYF
V gene: TRBV3-1; clone size: .; J gene: TRBJ2-4; D gene: .; CDR3 DNA: TGTGCCAGCAGCCCCAGAATAGCCAAAAACATTCAGTACTTC; CDR3 protein: CASSPRIAKNIQYF
V gene: TRBV9; clone size: many; J gene: TRBJ2-1; D gene: TRBD2; CDR3 DNA: TGTGCCAGCAGCGCCCCGGGGCTAGCGGGGGGAGGCAATGAGCAGTTCTTC; CDR3 protein: CASSAPGLAGGGNEQFF
V gene: TRBV9; clone size: .; J gene: TRBJ2-7; D gene: .; CDR3 DNA: TGTGCCAGCAGCCCCTTTCAGGGGAGGAGCTCCTACAATGAGCAGTACTTC; CDR3 protein: CASSPFQGRSSYNEQYF
V gene: TRBV28; clone size: .; J gene: TRBJ1-2; D gene: .; CDR3 DNA: TGTGCCAACAGTTTAAGGGGTTCCGGGGGTCACTATGGCTACACCTTC; CDR3 protein: CANSLRGSGGHYGYTF
V gene: TRBV29-1; clone size: many; J gene: TRBJ2-1; D gene: .; CDR3 DNA: TGCAGCGACGCTGGGGGGACCTCCTACAATGAGCAGTTCTTC; CDR3 protein: CSDAGGTSYNEQFF
V gene: TRBV20-1; clone size: few; J gene: TRBJ2-1; D gene: TRBD2; CDR3 DNA: TGCAGTGCAAACCACCTATTGGGACCCCAGGCCGGGACTAGCGTCTACAATGAGCAGTTCTTC; CDR3 protein: CSANHLLGPQAGTSVYNEQFF
V gene: TRBV5-6; clone size: .; J gene: TRBJ1-5; D gene: TRBD1; CDR3 DNA: TGTGCCAGCAGCTGGACCGGGACAGGGGGCAATCAGCCCCAGCATTTT; CDR3 protein: CASSWTGTGGNQPQHF
V gene: TRBV4-3; clone size: .; J gene: TRBJ1-2; D gene: .; CDR3 DNA: TGCGCCAGCAGCCAAGATGAGGGTCGAAGAGATGGCTACACCTTC; CDR3 protein: CASSQDEGRRDGYTF
V gene: TRBV4-3; clone size: once; J gene: TRBJ1-2; D gene: TRBD1; CDR3 DNA: TGCGCCAGCAGCCAAGATCGGGGACAGGGGCCCTTAAACTATGGCTACACCTTC; CDR3 protein: CASSQDRGQGPLNYGYTF
V gene: TRBV5-1; clone size: many; J gene: TRBJ2-1; D gene: TRBD1; CDR3 DNA: TGCGCCAGCAGCCCACCCGTTCGGACAGGGCGAATATCGAATGAGCAGTTCTTC; CDR3 protein: CASSPPVRTGRISNEQFF
V gene: TRBV12-3/TRBV12-4; clone size: .; J gene: TRBJ1-5; D gene: TRBD1; CDR3 DNA: TGTGCCAGCACCAGACGACAGGGAGGGCAGCCCCAGCATTTT; CDR3 protein: CASTRRQGGQPQHF
V gene: TRBV5-1; clone size: .; J gene: TRBJ2-4; D gene: .; CDR3 DNA: TGCGCCAGCAGCTCCTCAGACAGTTACAAGTACTTC; CDR3 protein: CASSSSDSYKYF
V gene: TRBV27; clone size: .; J gene: TRBJ1-5; D gene: TRBD1; CDR3 DNA: TGTGCCCGCAGCCTTGGGACAGGGAGCTATCAGCCCCAGCATTTT; CDR3 protein: CARSLGTGSYQPQHF
V gene: TRBV7-2; clone size: .; J gene: TRBJ1-2; D gene: TRBD1; CDR3 DNA: TGTGCCAGCAACTCTCCGGGACAGGGGTCCTATGGCTACACCTTC; CDR3 protein: CASNSPGQGSYGYTF
V gene: TRBV6-1; clone size: .; J gene: TRBJ2-1; D gene: TRBD1; CDR3 DNA: TGTGCCATTCCAGGGACAGGGAACAATGAGCAGTTCTTC; CDR3 protein: CAIPGTGNNEQFF
V gene: TRBV5-1; clone size: .; J gene: TRBJ2-1; D gene: TRBD1; CDR3 DNA: TGCGCCAGCTTACCGGGACAGGGGTACAATGAGCAGTTCTTC; CDR3 protein: CASLPGQGYNEQFF
V gene: TRBV20-1; clone size: .; J gene: TRBJ2-7; D gene: .; CDR3 DNA: TGCAGTGCTAGACCCCTCGAAGAGCAGTACTTC; CDR3 protein: CSARPLEEQYF
V gene: TRBV6-1; clone size: once; J gene: TRBJ2-2; D gene: TRBD2; CDR3 DNA: TGTGCCAGCAGTGCGGCGGGGGTCGCCGGGGAGCTGTTTTTT; CDR3 protein: CASSAAGVAGELFF
V gene: TRBV18; clone size: few; J gene: TRBJ2-5; D gene: TRBD1; CDR3 DNA: TGTGCCAGCTCACCCGTCCCGGGACAGTACCAAGAGACCCAGTACTTC; CDR3 protein: CASSPVPGQYQETQYF
V gene: TRBV12-3/TRBV12-4; clone size: .; J gene: TRBJ2-1; D gene: TRBD2; CDR3 DNA: TGTGCCAGCAGTTTCAGGGGGACTAGCGGGGGGGCATTACCCTACAATGAGCAGTTCTTC; CDR3 protein: CASSFRGTSGGALPYNEQFF
V gene: TRBV4-3; clone size: .; J gene: TRBJ2-5; D gene: .; CDR3 DNA: TGCGCCAGCAGCCCAAGAGGGCAGGAGCAGTACTTC; CDR3 protein: CASSPRGQEQYF
V gene: TRBV11-2; clone size: few; J gene: TRBJ2-3; D gene: TRBD2; CDR3 DNA: TGTGCCAGCAGCCCCCCCGCCCTCCTAGCGGGGCCTAGCACAGATACGCAGTATTTT; CDR3 protein: CASSPPALLAGPSTDTQYF
V gene: TRBV3-1; clone size: .; J gene: TRBJ2-7; D gene: TRBD2; CDR3 DNA: TGTGCCAGCAGCCTCCGGGCTAGCGGGGGATACGAGCAGTACTTC; CDR3 protein: CASSLRASGGYEQYF
V gene: TRBV12-3/TRBV12-4; clone size: .; J gene: TRBJ2-5; D gene: TRBD1; CDR3 DNA: TGTGCCAGCAGTCATTCTGACAGGGGGGTCGATGAGACCCAGTACTTC; CDR3 protein: CASSHSDRGVDETQYF
V gene: TRBV9; clone size: .; J gene: TRBJ1-1; D gene: .; CDR3 DNA: TGTGCCAGCAGCGTAGAAGGAGGAGGTAACACTGAAGCTTTCTTT; CDR3 protein: CASSVEGGGNTEAFF
V gene: TRBV5-1; clone size: .; J gene: TRBJ2-5; D gene: .; CDR3 DNA: TGCGCCAGCAGCTATACAGGGATTGGGGAGACCCAGTACTTC; CDR3 protein: CASSYTGIGETQYF
V gene: TRBV6-5; clone size: few; J gene: TRBJ2-4; D gene: TRBD1; CDR3 DNA: TGTGCCAGCAGTCCCCAGGGGGCGTTGGGGCAGTACTTC; CDR3 protein: CASSPQGALGQYF
V gene: TRBV7-6; clone size: .; J gene: TRBJ2-1; D gene: .; CDR3 DNA: TGTGCCAGCAGGCGAACGTCGGACGGGACCCTTGGTGAGCAGTTCTTC; CDR3 protein: CASRRTSDGTLGEQFF
V gene: TRBV5-1; clone size: few; J gene: TRBJ2-7; D gene: TRBD1; CDR3 DNA: TGCGCCGGCAGTTTGACAGGGGGCCCCTACGAGCAGTACTTC; CDR3 protein: CAGSLTGGPYEQYF
V gene: TRBV12-5; clone size: .; J gene: TRBJ2-1; D gene: TRBD1; CDR3 DNA: TGTGCTAGTGGTTTGGTAATCGGGACAGCTTACAATGAGCAGTTCTTC; CDR3 protein: CASGLVIGTAYNEQFF
V gene: TRBV11-2; clone size: .; J gene: TRBJ2-1; D gene: .; CDR3 DNA: TGTGCCAGCAGCTTAAGGGCCTGGGGTGAGCAGTTCTTC; CDR3 protein: CASSLRAWGEQFF
V gene: TRBV10-3; clone size: many; J gene: TRBJ2-1; D gene: .; CDR3 DNA: TGTGCCATCAGTGACAGGGAAAGCTCCTACAATGAGCAGTTCTTC; CDR3 protein: CAISDRESSYNEQFF
V gene: TRBV7-2; clone size: .; J gene: TRBJ1-4; D gene: .; CDR3 DNA: TGTGCCAGCAGCTTAGCCTCCCTAAACAGGGCTGCTAATGAAAAACTGTTTTTT; CDR3 protein: CASSLASLNRAANEKLFF
V gene: TRBV7-8; clone size: .; J gene: TRBJ2-7; D gene: .; CDR3 DNA: TGTGCCAGCGGCCCGATCGCACGGGGCTACGAGCAGTACTTC; CDR3 protein: CASGPIARGYEQYF
V gene: TRBV12-3/TRBV12-4; clone size: .; J gene: TRBJ2-1; D gene: TRBD1; CDR3 DNA: TGTGCCAGCATCCGGGACAGGGGGTGGAATGAGCAGTTCTTC; CDR3 protein: CASIRDRGWNEQFF
V gene: TRBV9; clone size: .; J gene: TRBJ2-4; D gene: .; CDR3 DNA: TGTGCCAGCAGCGTAGGGTCGGCCAAAAACATTCAGTACTTC; CDR3 protein: CASSVGSAKNIQYF
V gene: TRBV7-9; clone size: few; J gene: TRBJ2-3; D gene: TRBD2; CDR3 DNA: TGTGCCAGCAGCTTCTCCGGGACTAGGAGGTCGGTGGGTACGCAGTATTTT; CDR3 protein: CASSFSGTRRSVGTQYF
V gene: TRBV6-5; clone size: few; J gene: TRBJ2-3; D gene: .; CDR3 DNA: TGTGCCAGCAGTTACGGGGTCTCAGATACGCAGTATTTT; CDR3 protein: CASSYGVSDTQYF
V gene: TRBV29-1; clone size: few; J gene: TRBJ1-2; D gene: .; CDR3 DNA: TGCAGCGTTTTGGCGTGTAGTGGCTACACCTTC; CDR3 protein: CSVLACSGYTF
V gene: TRBV20-1; clone size: .; J gene: TRBJ2-7; D gene: .; CDR3 DNA: TGCAGTGGTTCCGGGGCCACCCTCTACGAGCAGTACTTC; CDR3 protein: CSGSGATLYEQYF
V gene: TRBV28; clone size: many; J gene: TRBJ1-2; D gene: .; CDR3 DNA: TGTGCCAGCAGTTTGGTCCCCTATGGCTACACCTTC; CDR3 protein: CASSLVPYGYTF
V gene: TRBV20-1; clone size: few; J gene: TRBJ2-1; D gene: TRBD1; CDR3 DNA: TGCAGTGCTAGAGGTCAAGACAGGGGGCTATTTAATGAGCAGTTCTTC; CDR3 protein: CSARGQDRGLFNEQFF
V gene: TRBV29-1; clone size: many; J gene: TRBJ2-7; D gene: .; CDR3 DNA: TGCAGCGTTGCGGACAGTCCAGGAGAGCAGTACTTC; CDR3 protein: CSVADSPGEQYF
V gene: TRBV28; clone size: few; J gene: TRBJ2-3; D gene: TRBD1; CDR3 DNA: TGTGCCAGCAGTTCCATAGGGAAGTTACTAACAGGGGCGAAATACACAGATACGCAGTATTTT; CDR3 protein: CASSSIGKLLTGAKYTDTQYF
V gene: TRBV7-2; clone size: many; J gene: TRBJ2-1; D gene: .; CDR3 DNA: TGTGCCAGCAGCTTAGCGAACGGGGCCAATGAGCAGTTCTTC; CDR3 protein: CASSLANGANEQFF
V gene: TRBV9; clone size: .; J gene: TRBJ2-3; D gene: TRBD2; CDR3 DNA: TGTGCCAGCAGCGTGGTGAGCGGGGGGGCCCAACATACGCAGTATTTT; CDR3 protein: CASSVVSGGAQHTQYF
V gene: TRBV7-3; clone size: .; J gene: TRBJ2-5; D gene: .; CDR3 DNA: TGTGCCAGCAGCTTAAACGGGTCTCGGAAGTACTTC; CDR3 protein: CASSLNGSRKYF